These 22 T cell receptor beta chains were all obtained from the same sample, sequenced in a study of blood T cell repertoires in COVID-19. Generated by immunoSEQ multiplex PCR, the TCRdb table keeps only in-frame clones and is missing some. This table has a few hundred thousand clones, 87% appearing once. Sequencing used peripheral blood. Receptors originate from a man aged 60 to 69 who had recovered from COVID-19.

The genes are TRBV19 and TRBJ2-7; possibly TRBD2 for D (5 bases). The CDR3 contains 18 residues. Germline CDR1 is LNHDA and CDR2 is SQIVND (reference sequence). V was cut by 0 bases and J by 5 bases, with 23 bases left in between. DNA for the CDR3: TGTGCCAGTAGTATAGACCCTCCGGGGTCAGTGGGAGCTCACGAGCAGTACTTC. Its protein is CASSIDPPGSVGAHEQYF.

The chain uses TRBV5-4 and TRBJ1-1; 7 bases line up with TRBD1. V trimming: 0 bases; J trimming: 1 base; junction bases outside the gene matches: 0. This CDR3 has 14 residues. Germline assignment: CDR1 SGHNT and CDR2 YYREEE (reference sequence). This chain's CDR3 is CASSLEGANTEAFF. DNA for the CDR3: TGTGCCAGCAGCTTGGAGGGGGCGAACACTGAAGCTTTCTTT.

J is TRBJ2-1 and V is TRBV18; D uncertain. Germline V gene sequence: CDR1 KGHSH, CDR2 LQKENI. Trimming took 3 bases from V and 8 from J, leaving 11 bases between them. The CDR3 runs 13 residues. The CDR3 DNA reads TGTGCCAGCTCACCCGCTAAATCCCATGAGCAGTTCTTC. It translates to CASSPAKSHEQFF.

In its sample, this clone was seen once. CDR3 coding DNA: TGTGCCTGGAGTTTGGGGACAGGGTTCTACGAGCAGTACTTC. Protein: CAWSLGTGFYEQYF. The gene calls are TRBV30 and TRBJ2-7; 9 nucleotides match TRBD1. V lost 2 bases to trimming and J lost 3 bases; unmatched junction nucleotides: 5. The CDR3 has 14 residues. Germline assignment: CDR1 GTSNPN and CDR2 SVGIG (reference sequence).

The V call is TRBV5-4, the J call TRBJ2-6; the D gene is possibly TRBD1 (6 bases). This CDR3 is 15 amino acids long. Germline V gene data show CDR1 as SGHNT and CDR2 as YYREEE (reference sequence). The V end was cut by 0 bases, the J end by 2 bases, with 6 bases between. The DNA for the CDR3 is TGTGCCAGCAGCTTGGAGGGGGCTGGGGCCAACGTCCTGACTTTC. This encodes CASSLEGAGANVLTF.

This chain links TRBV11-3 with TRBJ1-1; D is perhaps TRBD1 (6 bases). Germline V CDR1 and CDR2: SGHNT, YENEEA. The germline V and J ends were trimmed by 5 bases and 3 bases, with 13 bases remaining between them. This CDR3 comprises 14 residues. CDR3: CASSPDSLDTEAFF. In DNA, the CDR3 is TGTGCCAGCAGCCCGGACAGCCTTGACACTGAAGCTTTCTTT.

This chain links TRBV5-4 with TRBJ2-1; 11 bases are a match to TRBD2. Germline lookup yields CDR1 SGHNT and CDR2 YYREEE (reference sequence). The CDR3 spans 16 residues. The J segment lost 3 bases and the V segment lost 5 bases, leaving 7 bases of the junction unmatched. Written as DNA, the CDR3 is TGTGCCAGCAGTTCTGCCGGGACTAGCGGCTACAATGAGCAGTTCTTC. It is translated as CASSSAGTSGYNEQFF.

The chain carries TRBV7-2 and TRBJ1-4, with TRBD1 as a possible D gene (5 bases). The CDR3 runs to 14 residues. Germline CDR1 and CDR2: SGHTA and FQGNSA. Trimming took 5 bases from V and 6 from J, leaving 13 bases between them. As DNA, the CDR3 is TGTGCCAGCAGCCCTCAGGGCTCAGATGAAAAACTGTTTTTT. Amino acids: CASSPQGSDEKLFF.

CDR3 protein: CASTPASGTEMSTEAFF. CDR3 nucleotide sequence: TGTGCCAGCACCCCCGCTTCCGGGACAGAGATGAGCACTGAAGCTTTCTTT. The chain couples TRBV7-9 to TRBJ1-1, with TRBD1 identical over 7 bases. With 7 bases clipped from V and 4 bases from J, the junction kept 18 bases outside the gene matches. The CDR3 loop spans 17 amino acids. Germline lookup yields CDR1 SEHNR and CDR2 FQNEAQ (reference sequence).

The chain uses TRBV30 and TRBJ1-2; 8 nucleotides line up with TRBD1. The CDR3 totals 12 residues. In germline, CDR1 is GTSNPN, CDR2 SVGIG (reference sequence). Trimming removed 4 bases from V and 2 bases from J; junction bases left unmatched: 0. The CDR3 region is CAWTGGNYGYTF. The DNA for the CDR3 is TGTGCCTGGACAGGGGGCAACTATGGCTACACCTTC. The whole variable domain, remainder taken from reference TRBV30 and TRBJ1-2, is SQTIHQWPATLVQPVGSPLSLECTVEGTSNPNLYWYRQAAGRGLQLLFYSVGIGQISSEVPQNLSASRPQDRQFILSSKKLLLSDSGFYLCAWTGGNYGYTFGSGTRLTVV.

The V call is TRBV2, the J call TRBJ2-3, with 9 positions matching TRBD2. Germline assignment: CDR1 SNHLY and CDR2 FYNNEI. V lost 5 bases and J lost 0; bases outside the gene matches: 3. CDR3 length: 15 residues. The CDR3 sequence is CASSTLAGSTDTQYF. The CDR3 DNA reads TGTGCCAGCAGTACCCTAGCGGGGAGCACAGATACGCAGTATTTT.

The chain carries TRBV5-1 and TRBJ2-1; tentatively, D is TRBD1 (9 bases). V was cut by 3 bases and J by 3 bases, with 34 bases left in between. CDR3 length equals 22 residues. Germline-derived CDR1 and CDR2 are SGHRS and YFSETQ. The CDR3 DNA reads TGCGCCAGCAGCTCCGGGACAGGGCAGAACCCATACACTAGCGGACTCTACAATGAGCAGTTCTTC. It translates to CASSSGTGQNPYTSGLYNEQFF.

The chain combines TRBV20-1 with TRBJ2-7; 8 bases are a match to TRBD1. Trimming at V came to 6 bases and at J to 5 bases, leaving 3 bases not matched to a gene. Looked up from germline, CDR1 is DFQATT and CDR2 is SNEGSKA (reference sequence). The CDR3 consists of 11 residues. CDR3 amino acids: CSAAGQDEQYF. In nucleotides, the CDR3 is TGCAGTGCCGCGGGACAGGACGAGCAGTACTTC.

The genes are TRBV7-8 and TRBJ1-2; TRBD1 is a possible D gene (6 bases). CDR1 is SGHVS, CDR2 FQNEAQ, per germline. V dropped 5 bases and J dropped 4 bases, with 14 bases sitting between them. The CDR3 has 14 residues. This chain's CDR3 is CASSNRDTFYGYTF. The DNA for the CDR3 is TGTGCCAGCAGCAATCGGGACACCTTCTATGGCTACACCTTC.

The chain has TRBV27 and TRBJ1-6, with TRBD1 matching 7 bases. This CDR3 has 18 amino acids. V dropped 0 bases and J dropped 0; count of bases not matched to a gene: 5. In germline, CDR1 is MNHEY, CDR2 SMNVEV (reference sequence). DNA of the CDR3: TGTGCCAGCAGTTTATCGTTAGGGGGCAGCTCCTATAATTCACCCCTCCACTTT. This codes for CASSLSLGGSSYNSPLHF.

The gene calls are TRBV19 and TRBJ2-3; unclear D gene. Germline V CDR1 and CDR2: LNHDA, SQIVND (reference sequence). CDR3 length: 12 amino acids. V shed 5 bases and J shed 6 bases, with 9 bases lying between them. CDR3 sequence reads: CASSERMDTQYF. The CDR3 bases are TGTGCCAGTAGTGAGCGTATGGATACGCAGTATTTT.

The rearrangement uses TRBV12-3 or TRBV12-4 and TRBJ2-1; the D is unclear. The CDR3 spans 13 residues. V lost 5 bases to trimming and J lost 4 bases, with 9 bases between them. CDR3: CASSGLEYNEQFF. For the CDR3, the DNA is TGTGCCAGCAGTGGCCTAGAATACAATGAGCAGTTCTTC.

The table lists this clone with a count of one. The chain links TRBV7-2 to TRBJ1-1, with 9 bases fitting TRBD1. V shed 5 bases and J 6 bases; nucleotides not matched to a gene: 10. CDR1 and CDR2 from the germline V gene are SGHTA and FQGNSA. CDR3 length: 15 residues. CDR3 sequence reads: CASSQQGAFGSEAFF. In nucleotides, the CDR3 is TGTGCCAGCAGCCAACAGGGGGCGTTTGGCTCTGAAGCTTTCTTT.

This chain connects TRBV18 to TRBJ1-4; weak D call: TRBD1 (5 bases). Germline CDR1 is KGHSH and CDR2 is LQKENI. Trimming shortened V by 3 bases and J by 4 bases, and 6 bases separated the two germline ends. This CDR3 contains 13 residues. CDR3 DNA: TGTGCCAGCTCACCCGGGGGTAATGAAAAACTGTTTTTT. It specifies CASSPGGNEKLFF.

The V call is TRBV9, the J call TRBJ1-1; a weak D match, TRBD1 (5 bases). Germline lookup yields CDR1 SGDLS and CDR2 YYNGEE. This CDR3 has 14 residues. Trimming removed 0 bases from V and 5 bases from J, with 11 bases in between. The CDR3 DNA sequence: TGTGCCAGCAGCGTAGCCAGGGTGGGGACTGAAGCTTTCTTT. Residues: CASSVARVGTEAFF.

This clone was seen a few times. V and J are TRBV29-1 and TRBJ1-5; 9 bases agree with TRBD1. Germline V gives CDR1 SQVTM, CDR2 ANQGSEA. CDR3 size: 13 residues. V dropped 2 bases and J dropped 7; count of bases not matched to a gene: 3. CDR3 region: CSVEKDRGQPQHF. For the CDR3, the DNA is TGCAGCGTTGAAAAGGACAGGGGACAGCCCCAGCATTTT.

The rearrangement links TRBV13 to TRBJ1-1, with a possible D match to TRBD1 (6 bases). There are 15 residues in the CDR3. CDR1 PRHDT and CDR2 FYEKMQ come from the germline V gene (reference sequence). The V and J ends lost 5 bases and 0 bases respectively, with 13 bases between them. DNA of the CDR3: TGTGCCAGCAGCCCGTACCAGGGGATGAACACTGAAGCTTTCTTT. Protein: CASSPYQGMNTEAFF. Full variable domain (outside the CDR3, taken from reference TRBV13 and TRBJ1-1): AAGVIQSPRHLIKEKRETATLKCYPIPRHDTVYWYQQGPGQDPQFLISFYEKMQSDKGSIPDRFSAQQFSDYHSELNMSSLELGDSALYFCASSPYQGMNTEAFFGQGTRLTVV.